The following is a TCR beta chain sequence with its context. Some clones are missing from TCRdb's copy, which holds only in-frame ones; the method was immunoSEQ multiplex PCR. The sample has around 200,000 clones; 83% are singletons. The data were taken from a study of blood T cell repertoires in COVID-19. Study details: The origin of the acute and convalescent COVID-19 samples was the United States, Italy and Spain. PBMCs, B-cell-depleted T cells, or T cells provided the cDNA or gDNA that made up the material.

Germline CDR1 is MGHRA and CDR2 is YSYEKL. Trimming took off 0 bases at V and 5 bases at J, with 16 bases between the two ends. The CDR3 is made up of 16 amino acids. The sequence was obtained from a woman aged 25-40 years with COVID-19, enrolled during active disease. The V gene is TRBV4-1, the J gene TRBJ2-5; D perhaps matches TRBD2 (5 bases). Sequenced: peripheral blood. CDR3 amino acids: CASSQEGPLREETQYF. Written as DNA, the CDR3 is TGCGCCAGCAGCCAAGAAGGGCCCCTGAGGGAGGAGACCCAGTACTTC.